The T cell receptor beta chain under discussion was sequenced for a study of CXCR3-negative and CXCR3-positive naive CD8 T cells (dated by TCRdb to 2018 to 2020). With respect to the entire study: In total, approximately 130 million TRB reads were obtained, corresponding to roughly 1.5 +/- 0.3 million reads per library. Data from roughly eleven donors, pooled across two independent experiments, went into the diversity and physicochemical repertoire analyses. For the TRBV-TRBJ cluster analysis, the naive subsets came from a handful of donors, while the memory cells came from 3 donors.

On the study overall, not on this receptor specifically: Because CXCR3 expression was partially decreased after cryopreservation, freshly isolated PBMCs were used for most assays. Compared with CXCR3-negative naive cells, CXCR3-positive naive cells had TRB CDR3s with higher hydrophobicity (lower Kidera factor 4), lower energy, and higher strength and volume indices. TRBV-TRBJ usage was similar between naive CXCR3-negative and CXCR3-positive cells from the same donor, while memory cells showed distinct patterns. Because surface CD5, which is linked to self-reactivity in mice, was comparable between the naive subsets, TCR interaction strength was also inferred from TRB CDR3 physicochemical properties. Both naive subsets had comparably high repertoire diversity, while memory CD8+ T cells had much lower repertoire diversity.

As for this clonotype: The target of this receptor is not known.

CDR1 is given as SGHRS and CDR2 as YFSETQ, both from the germline V gene. The CDR3, from cysteine to phenylalanine, totals 17 residues. DNA was not recorded. TCRdb shows the sequencer as NextSeq 550. The Human TCR Profiling Kit (MiLaboratory) was used to make UMI-labeled 5' RACE TRB cDNA libraries. cDNA synthesis used the entire amount of extracted RNA, and PCR amplification then used the entire amount of cDNA produced. The libraries were made side by side, with each library going through the same number of PCR cycles. The original pipeline was this. With a requirement of at least two reads per UMI, MIGEC and MiXCR extracted about 50,000 +/- 10,000 unique UMI-labeled TRB cDNA molecules per library. On average, approximately 40,000 +/- 10,000 functional in-frame TRB CDR3 nucleotide clonotypes lacking stop codons were found per library. Diversity metrics, including normalized Shannon-Wiener and Chao1, were computed in VDJtools after downsampling to 5000 UMI-labeled TRB molecules per sample. VDJtools was used to calculate clonotype-size-weighted physicochemical properties of the central five CDR3 residues, namely interaction energy, strength, volume and Kidera factor 4. The reads, reprocessed by TCRdb, yield one row per CDR3 protein sequence and no DNA. The authors' filters were not applied to this entry. The record for this sample contains about 89,000 distinct CDR3 sequences. The ten most abundant clones make up around 0.58% of the sample.

Each CD8+ T cell subset was flow-sorted in triplicate, with over 250,000 cells per subset placed directly into RLT lysis buffer. To exclude memory contaminants, naive CD8+ T cells were stringently defined as CD45RO-CCR7+CD27+CD95-. Standard density gradient centrifugation was used to isolate peripheral blood mononuclear cells from buffy coats. A FACSAria III was used to flow-sort naive CXCR3-negative and CXCR3-positive CD8+ T cells. Total RNA was extracted from sorted cells with an RNeasy Mini Kit. The chain uses TRBV5-1 and TRBJ1-2; TCRdb's D call of TRBD1 is untestable without DNA. The receptor was derived from a human donor in good health. Some clones in this sample may be carry-over from other donors' samples. Material for sequencing was naive CXCR3+ CD8+ T cells from blood. The cell subset or site label on this specimen signifies: CD45RO-CCR7+CD27+CD95- naive CD8+ T cells expressing CXCR3 (TNR3+). CDR3 sequence: CASRRDRGRKGSDGYTF. Joined to the reference TRBV5-1 and TRBJ1-2 proteins, this CDR3 gives the full variable domain: KAGVTQTPRYLIKTRGQQVTLSCSPISGHRSVSWYQQTPGQGLQFLFEYFSETQRNKGNFPGRFSGRQFSNSRSEMNVSTLELGDSALYLCASRRDRGRKGSDGYTFGSGTRLTVV.